This T cell receptor beta chain was captured by sequencing in a study of T cell responses to AZD1222 COVID-19 vaccine. Notes on the study in general: Among the donors, most were white British and more were female, and clonal diversity was possibly underestimated. CD4 TCRs covered the whole spike, strongest at regions 160-218 and 743-854.

The germline V and J ends were trimmed by 0 bases and 2 bases, with 8 bases remaining between them. The CDR3 contains 15 residues. Germline V gene data show CDR1 as MNHEY and CDR2 as SVGAGI. Worth noting for this clone: Its antigen is undetermined.

Libraries were prepared by immunoSEQ multiplex PCR; TCRdb keeps only in-frame clonotypes and omits some of them. The sample lists tens of thousands of clones; 80% to 90% were seen once. The source material was peripheral blood, sampled on day 0 of AZD1222 vaccination. This clonotype was sampled from an adult in good health. The chain is built from TRBV6-5 and TRBJ1-3; a possible D gene is TRBD1 (5 bases). The CDR3 loop reads CASSYSGGAGNTIYF. Here the CDR3 DNA reads TGTGCCAGCAGTTACTCTGGGGGAGCTGGAAACACCATATATTTT.